This TCR beta chain derives from a study of cytomegalovirus exposure and HLA in healthy donors. This clone was seen more than once but under ten times. Its specificity is not known. Germline-derived CDR1 and CDR2 are SGHRS and YFSETQ. V shed 2 bases and J shed 6 bases, with 14 bases lying between them. The CDR3 runs to 14 residues. Study-wide results and limits: Reports indicated that the classifier achieved high specificity and sensitivity in diagnosing cytomegalovirus status.

60 Vbeta and 13 Jbeta primers were used in PCR. TCRdb keeps only in-frame clones here, not all; method: immunoSEQ multiplex PCR. Of around 53,000 clones in the sample, 73% were seen once. The receptor was isolated from a man in his late teens or twenties in good health and CMV-seronegative. The source material was PBMCs. The gene calls are TRBV5-1 and TRBJ1-2, with D uncertain. CDR3: CASSFLPGSDGYTF. Written as DNA, the CDR3 is TGCGCCAGCAGCTTTCTTCCGGGATCGGATGGCTACACCTTC.